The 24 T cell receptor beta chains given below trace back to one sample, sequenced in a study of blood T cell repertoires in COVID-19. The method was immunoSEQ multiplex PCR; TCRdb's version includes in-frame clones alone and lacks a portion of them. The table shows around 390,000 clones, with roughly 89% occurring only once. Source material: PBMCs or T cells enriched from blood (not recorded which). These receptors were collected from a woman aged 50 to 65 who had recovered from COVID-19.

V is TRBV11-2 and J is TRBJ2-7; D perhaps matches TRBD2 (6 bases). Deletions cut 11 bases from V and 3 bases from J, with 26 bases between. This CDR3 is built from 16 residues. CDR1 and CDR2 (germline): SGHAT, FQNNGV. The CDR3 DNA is TGTGCCGCCCCCACTCCGGGGAGGCGAGGGTACTACGAGCAGTACTTC. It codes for CAAPTPGRRGYYEQYF. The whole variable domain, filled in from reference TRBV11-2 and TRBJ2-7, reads EAGVAQSPRYKIIEKRQSVAFWCNPISGHATLYWYQQILGQGPKLLIQFQNNGVVDDSQLPKDRFSAERLKGVDSTLKIQPAKLEDSAVYLCAAPTPGRRGYYEQYFGPGTRLTVT.

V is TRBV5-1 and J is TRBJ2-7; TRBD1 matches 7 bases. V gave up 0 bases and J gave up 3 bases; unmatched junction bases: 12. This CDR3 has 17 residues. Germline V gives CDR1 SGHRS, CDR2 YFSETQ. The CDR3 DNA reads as TGCGCCAGCAGCTTGGCCCAGACAGGGAAAGGGGGCTACGAGCAGTACTTC. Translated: CASSLAQTGKGGYEQYF.

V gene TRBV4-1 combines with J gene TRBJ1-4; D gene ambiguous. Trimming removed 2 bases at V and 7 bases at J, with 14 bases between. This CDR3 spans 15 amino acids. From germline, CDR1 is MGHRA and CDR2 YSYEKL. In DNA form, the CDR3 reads TGCGCCAGCAGCCAAACAATCGGGGTTCGTGAAAAACTGTTTTTT. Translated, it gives CASSQTIGVREKLFF.

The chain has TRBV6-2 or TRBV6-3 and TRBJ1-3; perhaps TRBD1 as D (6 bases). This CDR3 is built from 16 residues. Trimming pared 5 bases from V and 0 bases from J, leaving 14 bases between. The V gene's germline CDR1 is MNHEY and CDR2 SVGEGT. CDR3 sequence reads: CASSKDSRTSGNTIYF. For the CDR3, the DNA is TGTGCCAGCAGTAAGGACAGTCGAACCTCTGGAAACACCATATATTTT.

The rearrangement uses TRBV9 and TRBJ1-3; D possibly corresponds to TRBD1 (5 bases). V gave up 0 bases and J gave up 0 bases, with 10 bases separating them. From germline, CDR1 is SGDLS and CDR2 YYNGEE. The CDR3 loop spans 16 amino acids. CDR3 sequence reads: CASSVENRLSGNTIYF. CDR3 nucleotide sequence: TGTGCCAGCAGCGTAGAGAACAGGCTCTCTGGAAACACCATATATTTT.

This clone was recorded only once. The DNA of the CDR3 is TGTGCCAGCAGGGTTGGTGGGGCCGGCAAAACCGGGGAGCTGTTTTTT. Translated: CASRVGGAGKTGELFF. The rearrangement uses TRBV2 and TRBJ2-2; TRBD1 might be the D (5 bases). The CDR3 is 16 residues long. With 6 bases removed from V and 5 bases from J, the gap between germline ends came to 19 bases. CDR1 is SNHLY, CDR2 FYNNEI, per germline.

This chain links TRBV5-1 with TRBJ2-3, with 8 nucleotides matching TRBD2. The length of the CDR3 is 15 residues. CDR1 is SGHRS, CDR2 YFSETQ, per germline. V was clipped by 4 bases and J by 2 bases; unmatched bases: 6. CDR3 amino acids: CASSLKRGPTDTQYF. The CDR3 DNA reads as TGCGCCAGCAGCCTAAAGCGGGGGCCCACAGATACGCAGTATTTT.

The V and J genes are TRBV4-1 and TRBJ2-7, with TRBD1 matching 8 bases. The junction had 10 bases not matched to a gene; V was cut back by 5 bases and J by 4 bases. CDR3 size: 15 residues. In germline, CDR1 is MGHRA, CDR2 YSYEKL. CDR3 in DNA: TGCGCCAGCAGCGAAATGCCAGGGGGCCCGTACGAGCAGTACTTC. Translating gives CASSEMPGGPYEQYF.

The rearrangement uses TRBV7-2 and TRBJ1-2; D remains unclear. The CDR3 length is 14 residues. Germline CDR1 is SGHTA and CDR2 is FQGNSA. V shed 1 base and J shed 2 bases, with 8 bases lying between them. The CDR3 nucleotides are TGTGCCAGCAGCTTAGGTCCAACAAACTATGGCTACACCTTC. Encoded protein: CASSLGPTNYGYTF.

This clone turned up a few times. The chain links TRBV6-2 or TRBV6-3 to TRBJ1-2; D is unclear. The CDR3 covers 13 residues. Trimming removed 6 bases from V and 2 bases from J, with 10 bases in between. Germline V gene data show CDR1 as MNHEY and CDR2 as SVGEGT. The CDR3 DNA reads TGTGCCAGCAGCCCCTGGGCGAACTATGGCTACACCTTC. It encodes CASSPWANYGYTF.

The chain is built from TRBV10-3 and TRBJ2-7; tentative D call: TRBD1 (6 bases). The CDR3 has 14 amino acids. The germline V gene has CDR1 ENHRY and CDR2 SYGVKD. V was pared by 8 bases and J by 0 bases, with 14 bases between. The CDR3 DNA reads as TGTGCCATCGGACCTACAGGGAACTCCTACGAGCAGTACTTC. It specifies CAIGPTGNSYEQYF.

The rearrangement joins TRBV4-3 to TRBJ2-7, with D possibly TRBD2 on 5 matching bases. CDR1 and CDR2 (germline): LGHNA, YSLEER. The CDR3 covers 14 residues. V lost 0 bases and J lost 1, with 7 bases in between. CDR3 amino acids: CASSQDEGSYEQYF. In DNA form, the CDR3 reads TGCGCCAGCAGCCAAGATGAGGGTTCCTACGAGCAGTACTTC.

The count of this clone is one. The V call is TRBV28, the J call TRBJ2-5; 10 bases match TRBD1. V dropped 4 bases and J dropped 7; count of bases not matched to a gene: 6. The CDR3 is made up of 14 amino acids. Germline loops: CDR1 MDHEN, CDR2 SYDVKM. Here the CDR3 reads CASSSGQGWGTQYF. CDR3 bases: TGTGCCAGCAGTTCGGGACAGGGGTGGGGGACCCAGTACTTC.

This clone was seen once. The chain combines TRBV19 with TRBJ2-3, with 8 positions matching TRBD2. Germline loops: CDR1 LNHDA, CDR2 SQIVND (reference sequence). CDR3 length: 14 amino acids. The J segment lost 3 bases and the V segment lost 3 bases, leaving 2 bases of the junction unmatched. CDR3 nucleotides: TGTGCCAGTAGTATGCGGGGGGCGACAGATACGCAGTATTTT. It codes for CASSMRGATDTQYF.

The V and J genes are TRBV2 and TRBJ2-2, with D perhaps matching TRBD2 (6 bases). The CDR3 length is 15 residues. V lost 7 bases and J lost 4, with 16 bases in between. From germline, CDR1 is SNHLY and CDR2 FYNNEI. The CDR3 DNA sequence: TGTGCCAGCAACAAAGGGGCGCGGGGCACCGGGGAGCTGTTTTTT. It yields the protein CASNKGARGTGELFF.

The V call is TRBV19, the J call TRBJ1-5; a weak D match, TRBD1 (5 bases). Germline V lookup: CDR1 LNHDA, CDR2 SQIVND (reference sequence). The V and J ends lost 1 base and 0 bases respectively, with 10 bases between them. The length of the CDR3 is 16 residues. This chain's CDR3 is CASSIGQGSSNQPQHF. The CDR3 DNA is TGTGCCAGTAGTATAGGTCAGGGAAGTAGCAATCAGCCCCAGCATTTT.

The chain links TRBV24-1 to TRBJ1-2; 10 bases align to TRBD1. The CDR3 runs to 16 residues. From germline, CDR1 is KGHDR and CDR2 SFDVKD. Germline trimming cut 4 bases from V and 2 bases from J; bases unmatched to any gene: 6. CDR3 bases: TGTGCCACCAGTGACCCGGGACAGGGGATAAACTATGGCTACACCTTC. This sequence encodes CATSDPGQGINYGYTF.

CDR3 in amino acids: CASSLREGYGYTF. CDR3 bases: TGTGCCAGCAGTTTACGGGAAGGCTATGGCTACACCTTC. This chain links TRBV12-3 or TRBV12-4 with TRBJ1-2; D remains unclear. V was cut by 2 bases and J by 4 bases, with 8 bases left in between. The CDR3 covers 13 residues.

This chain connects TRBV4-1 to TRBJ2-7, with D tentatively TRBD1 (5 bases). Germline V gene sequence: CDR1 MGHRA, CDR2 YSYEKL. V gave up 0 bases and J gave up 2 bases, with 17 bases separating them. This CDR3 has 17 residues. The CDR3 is CASSQDLKTVTTYEQYF. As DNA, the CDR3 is TGCGCCAGCAGCCAAGATCTTAAGACAGTTACTACCTACGAGCAGTACTTC.

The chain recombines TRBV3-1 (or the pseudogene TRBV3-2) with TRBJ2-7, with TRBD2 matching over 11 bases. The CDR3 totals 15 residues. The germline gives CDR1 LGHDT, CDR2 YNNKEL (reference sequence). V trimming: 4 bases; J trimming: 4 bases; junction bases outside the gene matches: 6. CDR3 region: CASSLLAGGLYEQYF. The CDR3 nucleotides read TGTGCCAGCAGCCTTCTAGCGGGGGGCTTGTACGAGCAGTACTTC.

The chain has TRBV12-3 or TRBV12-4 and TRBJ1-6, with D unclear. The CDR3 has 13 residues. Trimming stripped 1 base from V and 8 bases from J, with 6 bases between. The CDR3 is CASSLGVDSPLHF. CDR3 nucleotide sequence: TGTGCCAGCAGTTTAGGAGTAGATTCACCCCTCCACTTT.

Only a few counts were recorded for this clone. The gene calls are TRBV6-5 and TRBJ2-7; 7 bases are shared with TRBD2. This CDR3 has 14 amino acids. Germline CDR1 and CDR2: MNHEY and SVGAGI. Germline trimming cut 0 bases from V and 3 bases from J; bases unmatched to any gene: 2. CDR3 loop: CASSYSGRDYEQYF. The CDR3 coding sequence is TGTGCCAGCAGTTACTCGGGGAGGGACTACGAGCAGTACTTC.

CDR3 amino acids: CASSLERNTDTQYF. CDR3 in DNA: TGTGCCAGCAGCTTGGAGAGGAACACAGATACGCAGTATTTT. The rearrangement joins TRBV5-6 to TRBJ2-3; D gene unclear. V was shortened by 0 bases and J by 2 bases, with 7 bases between the two germline ends. Germline lookup yields CDR1 SGHDT and CDR2 YYEEEE. CDR3 length equals 14 residues.

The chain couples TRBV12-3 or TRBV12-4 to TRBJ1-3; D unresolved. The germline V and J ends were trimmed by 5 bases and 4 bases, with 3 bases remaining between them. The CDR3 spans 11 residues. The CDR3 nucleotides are TGTGCCAGCAGTGAGGGAAACACCATATATTTT. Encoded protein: CASSEGNTIYF.